This is a list of T cell receptor beta chains from one sample in a study of CD8 T cells in Susac syndrome. TCRdb used MiXCR to reprocess the immunoSEQ multiplex PCR reads, holding one entry per CDR3 protein. The sample consists of approximately 120,000 distinct CDR3 sequences, less than 97% of them appearing once. Input material: CD4+ T cells from PBMCs. Every receptor here comes from a human donor in good health. The CDR3 runs from the conserved cysteine through the conserved F or W. D genes are given only for firm matches. The size of a clone is reported for some rows only, either as once, few or many, or as a class for expanded clones.

V gene: TRBV2; J gene: TRBJ1-2; D gene: -; clone size: -; CDR3 DNA: TGTGCCAGCAGTGAATGGGGCAGCTATGGCTACACCTTC; CDR3 protein: CASSEWGSYGYTF
V gene: TRBV15; J gene: TRBJ1-5; D gene: -; clone size: once; CDR3 DNA: TGTGCCACCAGCAGAGCGGACAGACGGTCCCAGCCCCAGCATTTT; CDR3 protein: CATSRADRRSQPQHF
V gene: TRBV7-3; J gene: TRBJ2-7; D gene: -; clone size: once; CDR3 DNA: TGTGCCAGCAGCTTAACGGGGGCGTACGAGCAGTACTTC; CDR3 protein: CASSLTGAYEQYF
V gene: TRBV7-2; J gene: TRBJ2-5; D gene: -; clone size: once; CDR3 DNA: TGTGCCAGCAGCTTAGGTCAGCCAGAGACCCAGTACTTC; CDR3 protein: CASSLGQPETQYF
V gene: TRBV6-4; J gene: TRBJ1-2; D gene: TRBD1; clone size: once; CDR3 DNA: TGTGCCAGCAGTGACACGGGGACAGGGAACTATGGCTACACCTTC; CDR3 protein: CASSDTGTGNYGYTF
V gene: TRBV12-3/TRBV12-4; J gene: TRBJ2-5; D gene: TRBD1; clone size: -; CDR3 DNA: TGTGCCAGCAAAACAGGGGGCGCCGGCCAAGACCAAGAGACCCAGTACTTC; CDR3 protein: CASKTGGAGQDQETQYF
V gene: TRBV4-1; J gene: TRBJ2-5; D gene: -; clone size: once; CDR3 DNA: TGCGCCAGCAGCCAAGATACCCAGGTGCCTGGGGAGACCCAGTACTTC; CDR3 protein: CASSQDTQVPGETQYF
V gene: TRBV24-1; J gene: TRBJ2-1; D gene: -; clone size: -; CDR3 DNA: TGTGCCACTAGCGGAGGAGGCTACAATGAGCAGTTCTTC; CDR3 protein: CATSGGGYNEQFF
V gene: TRBV13; J gene: TRBJ2-5; D gene: TRBD2; clone size: -; CDR3 DNA: TGTGCCAGCAGAGCACTAGCGGGAGGGCAAGAGACCCAGTACTTC; CDR3 protein: CASRALAGGQETQYF
V gene: TRBV7-2; J gene: TRBJ2-3; D gene: TRBD1; clone size: once; CDR3 DNA: TGTGCCAGCAGCCCCGTACCGGGACAGTATACCTCGGATACGCAGTATTTT; CDR3 protein: CASSPVPGQYTSDTQYF
V gene: TRBV6-2/TRBV6-3; J gene: TRBJ1-1; D gene: -; clone size: -; CDR3 DNA: TGTGCCAGCAGTTACACGACGGGAACTGAAGCTTTCTTT; CDR3 protein: CASSYTTGTEAFF
V gene: TRBV20-1; J gene: TRBJ2-7; D gene: TRBD1; clone size: -; CDR3 DNA: TGCAGTGCTGCGTCGGGACAGGGAAGAGAGCAGTACTTC; CDR3 protein: CSAASGQGREQYF
V gene: TRBV5-1; J gene: TRBJ1-3; D gene: -; clone size: -; CDR3 DNA: TGCGCCAGCAGCACTGCAGGGAGCTCTGGAAACACCATATATTTT; CDR3 protein: CASSTAGSSGNTIYF
V gene: TRBV28; J gene: TRBJ2-5; D gene: TRBD2; clone size: few; CDR3 DNA: TGTGCCAGCAGTTTGGCTAGCGGTCACCAAGAGACCCAGTACTTC; CDR3 protein: CASSLASGHQETQYF
V gene: TRBV3-1; J gene: TRBJ2-1; D gene: -; clone size: -; CDR3 DNA: TGTGCCAGCAGCCTACTAGGACTCCACGAGCAGTTCTTC; CDR3 protein: CASSLLGLHEQFF
V gene: TRBV6-4; J gene: TRBJ2-7; D gene: -; clone size: -; CDR3 DNA: TGTGCCAGCGTCCCCTACGAGCAGTACTTC; CDR3 protein: CASVPYEQYF
V gene: TRBV5-1; J gene: TRBJ2-7; D gene: -; clone size: -; CDR3 DNA: TGCGCCAGCAGCCCCTCCGGGCCCTACGAGCAGTACTTC; CDR3 protein: CASSPSGPYEQYF
V gene: TRBV19; J gene: TRBJ1-1; D gene: TRBD1; clone size: -; CDR3 DNA: TGTGCCAGTACCCACAGGGGGCTGAACACTGAAGCTTTCTTT; CDR3 protein: CASTHRGLNTEAFF
V gene: TRBV6-6; J gene: TRBJ1-2; D gene: TRBD1; clone size: -; CDR3 DNA: TGTGCCAGCAGTTTTGACAGGGTGGCGGCAGGCTACACCTTC; CDR3 protein: CASSFDRVAAGYTF
V gene: TRBV25-1; J gene: TRBJ1-1; D gene: -; clone size: -; CDR3 DNA: TGTGCCAGCAGGAACACAGGGACCAACACTGAAGCTTTCTTT; CDR3 protein: CASRNTGTNTEAFF
V gene: TRBV7-2; J gene: TRBJ2-7; D gene: TRBD2; clone size: -; CDR3 DNA: TGTGCCAGCATCGGACTAGCGGGAAACTACGAGCAGTACTTC; CDR3 protein: CASIGLAGNYEQYF
V gene: TRBV9; J gene: TRBJ2-3; D gene: TRBD2; clone size: once; CDR3 DNA: TGTGCCAGCAGCGCCGGGGGGTTCCGCACAGATACGCAGTATTTT; CDR3 protein: CASSAGGFRTDTQYF
V gene: TRBV5-1; J gene: TRBJ1-1; D gene: TRBD1; clone size: -; CDR3 DNA: TGCGCCAGCAGCTTGGGCGGGACAGTCGGAACTGAAGCTTTCTTT; CDR3 protein: CASSLGGTVGTEAFF
V gene: TRBV29-1; J gene: TRBJ1-1; D gene: -; clone size: -; CDR3 DNA: TGCAGCGGGAGCTGGGGCACTGAAGCTTTCTTT; CDR3 protein: CSGSWGTEAFF
V gene: TRBV7-2; J gene: TRBJ1-5; D gene: -; clone size: -; CDR3 DNA: TGTGCCAGCAGCTTAGCGTCCAGGGAAGGACAGCCCCAGCATTTT; CDR3 protein: CASSLASREGQPQHF
V gene: TRBV11-2; J gene: TRBJ2-4; D gene: TRBD1; clone size: -; CDR3 DNA: TGTGCCAGCAGCCCACGGACAGGGATCAGCATTCAGTACTTC; CDR3 protein: CASSPRTGISIQYF
V gene: TRBV27; J gene: TRBJ2-5; D gene: TRBD2; clone size: -; CDR3 DNA: TGTGCCAGCAGTGCCAGACTAGCGGGGGGGTGGTACCAAGAGACCCAGTACTTC; CDR3 protein: CASSARLAGGWYQETQYF
V gene: TRBV18; J gene: TRBJ2-7; D gene: -; clone size: -; CDR3 DNA: TGTGCCAGCTCACCACACATGTACGAGCAGTACTTC; CDR3 protein: CASSPHMYEQYF
V gene: TRBV7-2; J gene: TRBJ2-5; D gene: -; clone size: -; CDR3 DNA: TGTGCCAGCAGCTTTGACTACGGGGGGCGGGAGACCCAGTACTTC; CDR3 protein: CASSFDYGGRETQYF
V gene: TRBV2; J gene: TRBJ2-5; D gene: -; clone size: -; CDR3 DNA: TGTGCCAGCAGAGATGAGACCCAGTACTTC; CDR3 protein: CASRDETQYF
V gene: TRBV20-1; J gene: TRBJ2-2; D gene: TRBD1; clone size: -; CDR3 DNA: TGCAGTGCTAGAGGACAGGGTAGGGGCACCGGGGAGCTGTTTTTT; CDR3 protein: CSARGQGRGTGELFF
V gene: TRBV19; J gene: TRBJ1-2; D gene: -; clone size: once; CDR3 DNA: TGTGCCAGTACCTCGACAGTCTATGGCTACACCTTC; CDR3 protein: CASTSTVYGYTF
V gene: TRBV6-1; J gene: TRBJ2-1; D gene: TRBD2; clone size: few; CDR3 DNA: TGTGCCAGCAGTCCAGCAAGCGGGACGAGCTCCTACAATGAGCAGTTCTTC; CDR3 protein: CASSPASGTSSYNEQFF
V gene: TRBV11-2; J gene: TRBJ1-3; D gene: -; clone size: -; CDR3 DNA: TGTGCCAGCAGCACCACAGTGACCTCTGGAAACACCATATATTTT; CDR3 protein: CASSTTVTSGNTIYF
V gene: TRBV6-5; J gene: TRBJ2-7; D gene: -; clone size: -; CDR3 DNA: TGTGCCAGCAGCCGAACTAGGCTCTCCTACGAGCAGTACTTC; CDR3 protein: CASSRTRLSYEQYF
V gene: TRBV14; J gene: TRBJ1-2; D gene: -; clone size: -; CDR3 DNA: TGTGCCAGCAGCCAATGGTCAGGGCTTGCGGTTGGCTACACCTTC; CDR3 protein: CASSQWSGLAVGYTF
V gene: TRBV7-2; J gene: TRBJ2-5; D gene: TRBD2; clone size: -; CDR3 DNA: TGTGCCAGCAGCTTAGTAGGGACTAGCGGAGAGACCCAGTACTTC; CDR3 protein: CASSLVGTSGETQYF
V gene: TRBV7-9; J gene: TRBJ2-7; D gene: -; clone size: -; CDR3 DNA: TGTGCCAGCAGCTTCGCTTTGACTGTGGGAAGCGAGCAGTACTTC; CDR3 protein: CASSFALTVGSEQYF
V gene: TRBV7-9; J gene: TRBJ2-1; D gene: TRBD2; clone size: -; CDR3 DNA: TGTGCCAGCAGCTTAGGGACTAGCGTCTACAATGAGCAGTTCTTC; CDR3 protein: CASSLGTSVYNEQFF
V gene: TRBV19; J gene: TRBJ2-5; D gene: -; clone size: -; CDR3 DNA: TGTGCCAGTAGTCCCTGGCCGTTCCAAGAGACCCAGTACTTC; CDR3 protein: CASSPWPFQETQYF
V gene: TRBV2; J gene: TRBJ2-5; D gene: -; clone size: -; CDR3 DNA: TGTGCCAGCTTACGAGTGGAGCAAGAGACCCAGTACTTC; CDR3 protein: CASLRVEQETQYF
V gene: TRBV2; J gene: TRBJ1-4; D gene: TRBD1; clone size: -; CDR3 DNA: TGTGCCAGCAGCGGGACAGGGGGAAGGAGTGATGAAAAACTGTTTTTT; CDR3 protein: CASSGTGGRSDEKLFF
V gene: TRBV6-6; J gene: TRBJ2-5; D gene: -; clone size: -; CDR3 DNA: TGTGCCAGCAGTACTCCCCCAAGGGAGACCCAGTACTTC; CDR3 protein: CASSTPPRETQYF
V gene: TRBV12-3/TRBV12-4; J gene: TRBJ1-5; D gene: -; clone size: -; CDR3 DNA: TGTGCCAGCAGTTTATCTTTGCATCAGCCCCAGCATTTT; CDR3 protein: CASSLSLHQPQHF
V gene: TRBV29-1; J gene: TRBJ2-7; D gene: TRBD2; clone size: -; CDR3 DNA: TGCAGCGTTCGCGCGGGGGGATACGAGCAGTACTTC; CDR3 protein: CSVRAGGYEQYF
V gene: TRBV30; J gene: TRBJ2-5; D gene: -; clone size: -; CDR3 DNA: TGTGCCTGGAGTGCCCGGGACCGAATCCAAGAGACCCAGTACTTC; CDR3 protein: CAWSARDRIQETQYF
V gene: TRBV3-1; J gene: TRBJ2-7; D gene: -; clone size: once; CDR3 DNA: TGTGCCAGCAGCGCTCGGTCCACCTACGAGCAGTACTTC; CDR3 protein: CASSARSTYEQYF
V gene: TRBV20-1; J gene: TRBJ1-4; D gene: TRBD1; clone size: -; CDR3 DNA: TGCAGTGCTAGAGCAACCTCGACAGGGGTCAGGGGCTTT; CDR3 protein: CSARATSTGVRGF